The clone carrying this TCR beta chain was seen more than once but under ten times. These data belong to a study of T cells in Graves' hyperthyroidism and ophthalmopathy. RNA transcripts gave rise to amplified TCR beta CDR3 regions. Using the HTBI primer set, a first-round RT-PCR was run on the TCR CDR3. TCRdb used MiXCR to reprocess the multiplex PCR reads, holding one entry per CDR3 protein. The data contain over 700,000 distinct CDR3 sequences, 38% of them singletons. In germline, CDR1 is SEHNR, CDR2 FQNEAQ (reference sequence). V was pared by 1 base and J by 3 bases, with 10 bases between. The CDR3 totals 15 residues.

Sequencing input: blood. This chain joins TRBV7-9 and TRBJ1-5, with D hard to call. The sequence was obtained from a man aged 18-30 years with Graves' hyperthyroidism. CDR3 residues: CASSLGTEDNQPQHF. The CDR3 DNA is TGTGCCAGCAGCTTAGGAACAGAGGACAATCAGCCCCAGCATTTT. The variable domain in full, with the rest retrieved from reference TRBV7-9 and TRBJ1-5, is DTGVSQNPRHKITKRGQNVTFRCDPISEHNRLYWYRQTLGQGPEFLTYFQNEAQLEKSRLLSDRFSAERPKGSFSTLEIQRTEQGDSAMYLCASSLGTEDNQPQHFGDGTRLSIL.